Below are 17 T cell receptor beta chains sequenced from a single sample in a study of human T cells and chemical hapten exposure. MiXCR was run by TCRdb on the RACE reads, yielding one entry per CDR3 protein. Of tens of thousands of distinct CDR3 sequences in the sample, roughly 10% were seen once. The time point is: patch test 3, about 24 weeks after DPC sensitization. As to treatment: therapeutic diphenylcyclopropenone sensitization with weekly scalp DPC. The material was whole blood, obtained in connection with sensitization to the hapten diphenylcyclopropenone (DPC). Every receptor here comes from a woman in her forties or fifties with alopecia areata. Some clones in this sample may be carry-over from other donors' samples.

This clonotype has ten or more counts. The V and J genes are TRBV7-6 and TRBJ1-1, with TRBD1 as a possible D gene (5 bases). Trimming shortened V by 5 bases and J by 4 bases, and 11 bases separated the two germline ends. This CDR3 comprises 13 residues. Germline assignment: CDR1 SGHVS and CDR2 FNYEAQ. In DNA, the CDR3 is TGTGCCAGCAGCCCCCGCAGGGCCACTGAAGCTTTCTTT. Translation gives CASSPRRATEAFF.

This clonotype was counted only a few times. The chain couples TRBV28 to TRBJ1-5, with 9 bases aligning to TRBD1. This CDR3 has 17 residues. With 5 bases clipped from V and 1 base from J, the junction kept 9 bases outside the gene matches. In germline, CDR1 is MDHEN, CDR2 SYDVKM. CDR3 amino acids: CASSPFTGGVSNQPQHF. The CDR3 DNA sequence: TGTGCCAGCAGTCCATTCACAGGGGGCGTAAGCAATCAGCCCCAGCATTTT.

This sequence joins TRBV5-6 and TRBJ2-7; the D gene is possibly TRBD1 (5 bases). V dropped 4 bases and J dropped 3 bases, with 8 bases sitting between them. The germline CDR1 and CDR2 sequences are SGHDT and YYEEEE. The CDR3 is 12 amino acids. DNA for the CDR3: TGTGCCAGCAGCCTGACAGTCTACGAGCAGTACTTC. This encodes CASSLTVYEQYF.

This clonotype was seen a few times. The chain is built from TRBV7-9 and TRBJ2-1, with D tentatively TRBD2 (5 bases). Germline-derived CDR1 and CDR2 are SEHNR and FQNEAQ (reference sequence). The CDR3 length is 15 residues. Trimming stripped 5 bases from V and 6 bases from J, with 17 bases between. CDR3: CASSMDWSTGNEQFF. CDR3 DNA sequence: TGTGCCAGCAGCATGGACTGGAGTACTGGCAATGAGCAGTTCTTC.

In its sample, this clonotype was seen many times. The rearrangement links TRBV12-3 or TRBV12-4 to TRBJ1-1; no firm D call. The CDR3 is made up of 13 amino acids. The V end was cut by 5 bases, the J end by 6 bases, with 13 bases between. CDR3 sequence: CASSLLFGPEAFF. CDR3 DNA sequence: TGTGCCAGCAGTCTTCTCTTTGGGCCTGAAGCTTTCTTT.

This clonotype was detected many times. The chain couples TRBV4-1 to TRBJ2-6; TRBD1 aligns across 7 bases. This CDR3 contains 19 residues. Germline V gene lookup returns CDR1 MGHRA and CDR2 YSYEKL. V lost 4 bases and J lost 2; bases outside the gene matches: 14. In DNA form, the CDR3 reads TGCGCCAGCAGCCCCCCCTTCGACAGGGTCGCCACTGGGGCCAACGTCCTGACTTTC. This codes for CASSPPFDRVATGANVLTF.

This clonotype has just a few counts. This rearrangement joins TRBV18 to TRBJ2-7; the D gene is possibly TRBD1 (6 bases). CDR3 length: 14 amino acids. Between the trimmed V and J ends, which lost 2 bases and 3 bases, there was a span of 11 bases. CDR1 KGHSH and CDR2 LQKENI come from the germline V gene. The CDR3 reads CASSPGQGNYEQYF. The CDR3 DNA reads TGTGCCAGCTCACCAGGCCAGGGGAACTACGAGCAGTACTTC.

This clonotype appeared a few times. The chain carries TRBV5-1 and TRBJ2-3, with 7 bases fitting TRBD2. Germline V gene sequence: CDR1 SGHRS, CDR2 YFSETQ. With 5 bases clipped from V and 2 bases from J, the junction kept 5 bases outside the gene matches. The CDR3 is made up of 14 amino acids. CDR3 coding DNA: TGCGCCAGCAGAAACGGGGGGTCCACAGATACGCAGTATTTT. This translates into CASRNGGSTDTQYF.

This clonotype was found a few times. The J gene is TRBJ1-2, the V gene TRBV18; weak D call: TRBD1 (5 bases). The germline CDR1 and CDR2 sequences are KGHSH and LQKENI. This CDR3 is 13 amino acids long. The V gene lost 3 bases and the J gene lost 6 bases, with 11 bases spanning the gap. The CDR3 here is CASSPDKGHGYTF. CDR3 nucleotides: TGTGCCAGCTCACCGGACAAGGGGCATGGCTACACCTTC.

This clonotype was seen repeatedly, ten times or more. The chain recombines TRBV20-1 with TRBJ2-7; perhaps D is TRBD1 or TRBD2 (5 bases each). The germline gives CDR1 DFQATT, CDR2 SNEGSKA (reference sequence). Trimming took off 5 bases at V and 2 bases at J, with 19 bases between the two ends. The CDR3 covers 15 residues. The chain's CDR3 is CSAYLGTAKAYEQYF. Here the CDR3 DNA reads TGCAGTGCTTACCTCGGGACGGCAAAAGCCTACGAGCAGTACTTC.

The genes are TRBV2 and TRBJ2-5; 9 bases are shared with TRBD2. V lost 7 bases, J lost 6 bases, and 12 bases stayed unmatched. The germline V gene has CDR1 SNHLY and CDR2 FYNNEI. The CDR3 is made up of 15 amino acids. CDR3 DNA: TGTGCCAGCAATTTTGGTAGCGGGAGTATCAAGACCCAGTACTTC. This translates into CASNFGSGSIKTQYF.

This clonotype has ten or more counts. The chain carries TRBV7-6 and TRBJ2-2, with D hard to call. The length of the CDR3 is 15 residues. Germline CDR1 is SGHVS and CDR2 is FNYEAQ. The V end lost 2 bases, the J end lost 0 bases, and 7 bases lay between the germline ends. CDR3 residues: CASSLNRANTGELFF. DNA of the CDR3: TGTGCCAGCAGCTTAAATCGGGCGAACACCGGGGAGCTGTTTTTT.

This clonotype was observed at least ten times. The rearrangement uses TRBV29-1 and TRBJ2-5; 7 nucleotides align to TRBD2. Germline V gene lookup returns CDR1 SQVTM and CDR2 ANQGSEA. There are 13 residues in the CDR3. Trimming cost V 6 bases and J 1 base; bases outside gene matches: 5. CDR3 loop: CSVRDYPQETQYF. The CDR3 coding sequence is TGCAGCGTCCGGGACTATCCCCAAGAGACCCAGTACTTC.

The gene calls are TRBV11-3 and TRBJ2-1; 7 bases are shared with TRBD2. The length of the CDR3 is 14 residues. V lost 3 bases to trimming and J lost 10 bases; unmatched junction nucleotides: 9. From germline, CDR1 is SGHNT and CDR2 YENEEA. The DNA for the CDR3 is TGTGCCAGCAGCTTCCTCAGCGAGCGGGGCGAGCAGTTCTTC. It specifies CASSFLSERGEQFF. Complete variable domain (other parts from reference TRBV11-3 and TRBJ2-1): EAGVVQSPRYKIIEKKQPVAFWCNPISGHNTLYWYLQNLGQGPELLIRYENEEAVDDSQLPKDRFSAERLKGVDSTLKIQPAELGDSAVYLCASSFLSERGEQFFGPGTRLTVL.

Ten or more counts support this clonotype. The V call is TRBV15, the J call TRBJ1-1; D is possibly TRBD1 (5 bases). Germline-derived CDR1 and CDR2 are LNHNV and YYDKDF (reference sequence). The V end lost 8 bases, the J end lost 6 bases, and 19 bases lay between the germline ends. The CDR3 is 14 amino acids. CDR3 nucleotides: TGTGCCACCCGGGATCCCGGGGCTAGTCCTGAAGCTTTCTTT. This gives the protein CATRDPGASPEAFF.

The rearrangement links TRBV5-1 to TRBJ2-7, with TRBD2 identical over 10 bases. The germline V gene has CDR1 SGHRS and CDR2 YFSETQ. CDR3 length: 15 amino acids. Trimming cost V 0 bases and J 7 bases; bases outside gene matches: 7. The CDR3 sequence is CASSLGLAGEGEQYF. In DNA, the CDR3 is TGCGCCAGCAGCTTGGGGCTAGCGGGAGAGGGGGAGCAGTACTTC.

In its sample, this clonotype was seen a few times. The CDR3 loop is CASSPGGTSGASYNEQFF. The CDR3 DNA reads TGTGCCAGCTCACCCGGGGGGACTAGCGGGGCCTCCTACAATGAGCAGTTCTTC. The chain employs TRBV18 and TRBJ2-1; TRBD2 aligns across 13 bases. CDR1 KGHSH and CDR2 LQKENI come from the germline V gene. This CDR3 spans 18 amino acids. After removal of 3 bases from V and 0 bases from J, the junction contained 5 bases not matched to a gene.